The clone carrying this T cell receptor beta chain was picked up one time. Its target is unknown. The germline V gene encodes CDR1 SGHTA and CDR2 FQGNSA. This CDR3 contains 15 residues. Germline trimming cut 5 bases from V and 7 bases from J; bases unmatched to any gene: 11. This record comes from a study of high-grade serous ovarian cancer treatment subgroups. Study at large: Each sample yielded on average about 7,000 unique TCR beta rearrangements from some 15,000 reads.

The tumor samples were collected prior to definitive surgery or chemotherapy. Broader study findings: Repertoire analysis covered CDR3 alone, not CDR1 or CDR2. Clonal relatedness tracked neoantigen level, and by trend copy number and mutation load. Bulk tumor TCR sequencing gave no spatial information.

Only in-frame clones appear in the TCRdb table, and some are missing; sequencing was by immunoSEQ multiplex PCR. The sample records about 39,000 clones, about 79% being singletons. The clonotype originates from a human donor with high-grade serous ovarian cancer. This chain uses TRBV7-2 with TRBJ2-7; 10 bases match TRBD2. The material sequenced was tumor tissue. The chain's CDR3 is CASSREASGRGEQYF. The CDR3 DNA follows: TGTGCCAGCAGCAGGGAGGCGAGCGGGAGGGGGGAGCAGTACTTC.